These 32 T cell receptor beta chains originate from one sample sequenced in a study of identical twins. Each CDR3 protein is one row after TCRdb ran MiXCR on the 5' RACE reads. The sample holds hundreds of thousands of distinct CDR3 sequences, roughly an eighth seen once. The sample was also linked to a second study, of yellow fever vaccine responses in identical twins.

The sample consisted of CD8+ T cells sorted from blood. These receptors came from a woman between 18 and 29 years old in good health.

The CDR3 DNA is TGCGCCAGCAGCTTTTGGGGCGGGGGAGAGACCCAGTACTTC. Translated: CASSFWGGGETQYF. The chain links TRBV5-1 to TRBJ2-5, with 7 bases matching TRBD2. The ends lost 2 bases at V and 4 bases at J; junction bases unmatched: 5. The germline gives CDR1 SGHRS, CDR2 YFSETQ. The CDR3 runs 14 residues.

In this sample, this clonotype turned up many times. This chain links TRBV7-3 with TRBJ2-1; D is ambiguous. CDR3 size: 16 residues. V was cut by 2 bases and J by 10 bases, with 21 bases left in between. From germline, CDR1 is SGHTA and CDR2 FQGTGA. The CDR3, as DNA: TGTGCCAGCAGCTTATACCCCGACCCCGCCCTGGGGGAGCAGTTCTTC. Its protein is CASSLYPDPALGEQFF.

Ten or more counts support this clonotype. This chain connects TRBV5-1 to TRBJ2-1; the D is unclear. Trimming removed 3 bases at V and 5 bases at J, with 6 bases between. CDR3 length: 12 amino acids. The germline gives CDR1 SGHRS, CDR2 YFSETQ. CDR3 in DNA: TGCGCCAGCAGCTCTAAGCACAATGAGCAGTTCTTC. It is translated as CASSSKHNEQFF.

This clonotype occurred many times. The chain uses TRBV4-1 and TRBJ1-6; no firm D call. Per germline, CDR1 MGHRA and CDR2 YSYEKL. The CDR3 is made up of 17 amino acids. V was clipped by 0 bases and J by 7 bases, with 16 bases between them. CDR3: CASSQEAEAGPNSPLHF. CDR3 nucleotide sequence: TGCGCCAGCAGCCAAGAAGCGGAGGCAGGCCCGAATTCACCCCTCCACTTT.

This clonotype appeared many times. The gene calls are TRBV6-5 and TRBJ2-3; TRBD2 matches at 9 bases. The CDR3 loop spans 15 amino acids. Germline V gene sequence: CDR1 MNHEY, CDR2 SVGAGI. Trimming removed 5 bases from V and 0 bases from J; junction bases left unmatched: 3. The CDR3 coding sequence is TGTGCCAGCAGTCACCTAGCGGGGAGCACAGATACGCAGTATTTT. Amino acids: CASSHLAGSTDTQYF.

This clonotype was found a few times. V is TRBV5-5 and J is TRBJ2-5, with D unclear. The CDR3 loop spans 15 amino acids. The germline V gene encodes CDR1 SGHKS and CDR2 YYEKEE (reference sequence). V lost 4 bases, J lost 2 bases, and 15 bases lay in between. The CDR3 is CASSLLTGRQETQYF. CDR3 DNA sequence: TGTGCCAGCAGCCTCCTCACCGGGCGACAAGAGACCCAGTACTTC.

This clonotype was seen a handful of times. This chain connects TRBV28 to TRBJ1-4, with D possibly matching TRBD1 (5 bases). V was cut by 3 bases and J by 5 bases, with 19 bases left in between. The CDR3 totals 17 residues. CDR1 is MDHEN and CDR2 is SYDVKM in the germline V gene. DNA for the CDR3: TGTGCCAGCAGTTTTTCGGACATGTGGGCTTTGAATGAAAAACTGTTTTTT. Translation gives CASSFSDMWALNEKLFF.

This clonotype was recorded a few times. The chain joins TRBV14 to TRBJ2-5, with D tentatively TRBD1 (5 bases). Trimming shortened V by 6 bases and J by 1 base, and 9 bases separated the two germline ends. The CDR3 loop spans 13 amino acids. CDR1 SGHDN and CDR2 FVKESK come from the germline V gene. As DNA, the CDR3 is TGTGCCAGCAGAGGACACTCCCAAGAGACCCAGTACTTC. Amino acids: CASRGHSQETQYF.

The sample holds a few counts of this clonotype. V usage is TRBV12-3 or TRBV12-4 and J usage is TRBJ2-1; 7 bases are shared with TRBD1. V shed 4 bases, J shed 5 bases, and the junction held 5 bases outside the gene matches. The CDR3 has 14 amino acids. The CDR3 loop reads CASSSWGQNNEQFF. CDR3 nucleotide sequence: TGTGCCAGCAGTTCATGGGGACAGAACAATGAGCAGTTCTTC.

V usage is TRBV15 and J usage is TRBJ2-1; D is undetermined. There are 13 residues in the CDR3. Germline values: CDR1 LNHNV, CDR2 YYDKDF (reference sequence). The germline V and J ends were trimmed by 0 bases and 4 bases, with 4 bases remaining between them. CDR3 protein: CATSREDYNEQFF. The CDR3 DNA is TGTGCCACCAGCAGAGAAGATTACAATGAGCAGTTCTTC.

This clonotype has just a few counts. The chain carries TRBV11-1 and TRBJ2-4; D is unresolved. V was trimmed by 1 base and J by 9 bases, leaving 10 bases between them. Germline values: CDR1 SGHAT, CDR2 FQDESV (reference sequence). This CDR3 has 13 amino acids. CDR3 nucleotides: TGTGCCAGCAGCTTAGGAGGCTCTCCCATTCAGTACTTC. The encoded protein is CASSLGGSPIQYF.

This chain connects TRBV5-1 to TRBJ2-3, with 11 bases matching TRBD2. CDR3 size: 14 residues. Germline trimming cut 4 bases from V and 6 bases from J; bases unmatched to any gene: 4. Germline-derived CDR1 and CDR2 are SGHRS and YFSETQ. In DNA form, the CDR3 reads TGCGCCAGCAGCGATTGGACTAGCGGGGATACGCAGTATTTT. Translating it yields CASSDWTSGDTQYF.

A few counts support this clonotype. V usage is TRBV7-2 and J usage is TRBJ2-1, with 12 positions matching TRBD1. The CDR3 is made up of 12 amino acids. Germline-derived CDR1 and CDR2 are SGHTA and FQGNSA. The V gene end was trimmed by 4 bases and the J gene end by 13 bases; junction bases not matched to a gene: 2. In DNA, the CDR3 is TGTGCCAGCAGCTGGGGACAGGGGGCCCAGTTCTTC. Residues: CASSWGQGAQFF. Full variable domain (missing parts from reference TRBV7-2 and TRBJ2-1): GAGVSQSPSNKVTEKGKDVELRCDPISGHTALYWYRQSLGQGLEFLIYFQGNSAPDKSGLPSDRFSAERTGGSVSTLTIQRTQQEDSAVYLCASSWGQGAQFFGPGTRLTVL.

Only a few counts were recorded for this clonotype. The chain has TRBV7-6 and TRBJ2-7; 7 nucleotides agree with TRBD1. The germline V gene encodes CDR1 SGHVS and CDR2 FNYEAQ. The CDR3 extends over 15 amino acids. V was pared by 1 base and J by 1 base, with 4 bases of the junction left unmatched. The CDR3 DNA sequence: TGTGCCAGCAGCTTAGAACCGGACAGGTCCTACGAGCAGTACTTC. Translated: CASSLEPDRSYEQYF.

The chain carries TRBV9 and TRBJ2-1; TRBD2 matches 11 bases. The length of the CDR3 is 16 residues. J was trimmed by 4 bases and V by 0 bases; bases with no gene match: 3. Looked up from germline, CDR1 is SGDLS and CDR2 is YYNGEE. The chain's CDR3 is CASSVELAGVYNEQFF. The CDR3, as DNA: TGTGCCAGCAGCGTAGAACTAGCGGGAGTGTACAATGAGCAGTTCTTC.

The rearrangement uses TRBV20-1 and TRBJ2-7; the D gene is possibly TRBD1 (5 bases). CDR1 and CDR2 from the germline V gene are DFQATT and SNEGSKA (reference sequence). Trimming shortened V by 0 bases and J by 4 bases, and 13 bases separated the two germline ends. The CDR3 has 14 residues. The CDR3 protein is CSAREAQDEYEQYF. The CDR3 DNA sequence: TGCAGTGCTAGAGAGGCACAGGACGAGTACGAGCAGTACTTC.

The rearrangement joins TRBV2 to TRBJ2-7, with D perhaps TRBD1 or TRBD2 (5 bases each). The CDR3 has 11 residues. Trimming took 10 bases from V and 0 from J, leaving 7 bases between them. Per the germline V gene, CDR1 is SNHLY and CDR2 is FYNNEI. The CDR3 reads CAIGTSYEQYV. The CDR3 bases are TGTGCCATTGGGACCTCCTACGAGCAGTACGTC.

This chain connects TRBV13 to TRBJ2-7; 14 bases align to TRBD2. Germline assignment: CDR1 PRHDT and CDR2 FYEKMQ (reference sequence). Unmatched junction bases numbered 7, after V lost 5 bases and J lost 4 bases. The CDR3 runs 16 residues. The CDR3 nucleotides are TGTGCCAGCAGCGCCGGACTAGCGGGAGGACGATACGAGCAGTACTTC. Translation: CASSAGLAGGRYEQYF.

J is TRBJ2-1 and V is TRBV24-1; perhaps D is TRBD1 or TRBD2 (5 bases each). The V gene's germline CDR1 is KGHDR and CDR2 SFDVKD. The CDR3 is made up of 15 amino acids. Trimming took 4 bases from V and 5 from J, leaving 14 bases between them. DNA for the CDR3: TGTGCCACCAGTGACGGGACCCAGATCCACAATGAGCAGTTCTTC. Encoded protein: CATSDGTQIHNEQFF.

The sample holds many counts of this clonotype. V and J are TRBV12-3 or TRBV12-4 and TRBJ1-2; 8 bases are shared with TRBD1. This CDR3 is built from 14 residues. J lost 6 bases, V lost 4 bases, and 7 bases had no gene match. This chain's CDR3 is CASSYLQGGHGYTF. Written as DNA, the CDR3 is TGTGCCAGCAGTTACCTACAGGGGGGTCATGGCTACACCTTC.

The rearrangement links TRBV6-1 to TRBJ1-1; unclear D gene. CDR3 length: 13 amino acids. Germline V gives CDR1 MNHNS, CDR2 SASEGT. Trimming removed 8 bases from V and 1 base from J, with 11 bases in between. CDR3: CASPRWGNTEAFF. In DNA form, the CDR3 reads TGTGCCAGCCCCCGGTGGGGGAACACTGAAGCTTTCTTT.

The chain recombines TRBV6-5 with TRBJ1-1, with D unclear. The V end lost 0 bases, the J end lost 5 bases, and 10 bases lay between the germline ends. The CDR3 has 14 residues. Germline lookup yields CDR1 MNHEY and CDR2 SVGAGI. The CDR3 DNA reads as TGTGCCAGCAGTTACTCGACACTACCGACTGAAGCTTTCTTT. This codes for CASSYSTLPTEAFF.

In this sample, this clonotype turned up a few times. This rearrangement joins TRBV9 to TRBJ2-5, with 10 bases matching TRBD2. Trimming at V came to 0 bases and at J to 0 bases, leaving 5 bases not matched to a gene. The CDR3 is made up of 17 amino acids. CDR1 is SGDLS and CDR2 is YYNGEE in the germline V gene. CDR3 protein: CASSVGLAGENQETQYF. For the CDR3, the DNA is TGTGCCAGCAGCGTAGGCCTAGCGGGAGAGAACCAAGAGACCCAGTACTTC.

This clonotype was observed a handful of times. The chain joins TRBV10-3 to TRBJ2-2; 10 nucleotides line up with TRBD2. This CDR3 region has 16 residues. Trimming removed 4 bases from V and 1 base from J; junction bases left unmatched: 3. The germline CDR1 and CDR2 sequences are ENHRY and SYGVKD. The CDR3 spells CAISGPSGGNTGELFF. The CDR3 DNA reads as TGTGCCATCAGTGGGCCTAGCGGGGGGAACACCGGGGAGCTGTTTTTT.

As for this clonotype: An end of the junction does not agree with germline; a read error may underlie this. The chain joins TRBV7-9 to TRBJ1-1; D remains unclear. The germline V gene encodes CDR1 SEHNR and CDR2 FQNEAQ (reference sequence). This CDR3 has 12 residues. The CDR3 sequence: CASSFSLTEALF. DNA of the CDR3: TGTGCCAGCAGCTTTAGCCTCACTGAAGCTCTCTTT.

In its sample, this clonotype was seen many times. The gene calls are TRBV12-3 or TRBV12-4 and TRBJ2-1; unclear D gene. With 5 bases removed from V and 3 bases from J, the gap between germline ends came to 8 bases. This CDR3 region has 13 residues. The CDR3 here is CASSPRLYNEQFF. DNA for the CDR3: TGTGCCAGCAGTCCGCGACTCTACAATGAGCAGTTCTTC.

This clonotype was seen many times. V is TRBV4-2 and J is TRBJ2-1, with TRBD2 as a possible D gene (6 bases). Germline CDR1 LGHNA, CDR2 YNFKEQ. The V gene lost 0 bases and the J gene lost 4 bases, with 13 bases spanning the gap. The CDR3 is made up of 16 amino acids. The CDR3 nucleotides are TGTGCCAGCAGCCAAGACAGTAGCGGAACTTACAATGAGCAGTTCTTC. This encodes CASSQDSSGTYNEQFF.

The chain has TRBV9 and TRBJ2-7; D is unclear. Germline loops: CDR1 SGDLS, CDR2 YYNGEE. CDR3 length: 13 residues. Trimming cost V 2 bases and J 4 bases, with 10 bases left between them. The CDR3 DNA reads TGTGCCAGCAGCGTCGCCGGAGAATACGAGCAGTACTTC. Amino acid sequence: CASSVAGEYEQYF.

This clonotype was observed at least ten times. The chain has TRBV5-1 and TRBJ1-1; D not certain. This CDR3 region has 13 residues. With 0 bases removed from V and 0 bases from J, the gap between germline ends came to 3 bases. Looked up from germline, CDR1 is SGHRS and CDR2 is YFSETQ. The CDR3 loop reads CASSLAVNTEAFF. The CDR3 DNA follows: TGCGCCAGCAGCTTGGCGGTGAACACTGAAGCTTTCTTT.

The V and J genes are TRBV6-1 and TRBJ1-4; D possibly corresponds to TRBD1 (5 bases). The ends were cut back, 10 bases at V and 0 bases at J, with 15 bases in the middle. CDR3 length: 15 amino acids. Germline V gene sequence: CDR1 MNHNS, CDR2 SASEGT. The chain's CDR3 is CATWGVFATNEKLFF. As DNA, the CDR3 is TGTGCCACCTGGGGGGTTTTTGCAACTAATGAAAAACTGTTTTTT.

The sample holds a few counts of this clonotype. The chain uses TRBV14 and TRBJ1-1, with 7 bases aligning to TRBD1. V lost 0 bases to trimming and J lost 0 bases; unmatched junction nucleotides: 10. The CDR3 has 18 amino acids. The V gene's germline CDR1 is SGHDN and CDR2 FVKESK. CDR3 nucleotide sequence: TGTGCCAGCAGCCAAGAAGTCTGGGACAGACCCTTGAACACTGAAGCTTTCTTT. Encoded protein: CASSQEVWDRPLNTEAFF.

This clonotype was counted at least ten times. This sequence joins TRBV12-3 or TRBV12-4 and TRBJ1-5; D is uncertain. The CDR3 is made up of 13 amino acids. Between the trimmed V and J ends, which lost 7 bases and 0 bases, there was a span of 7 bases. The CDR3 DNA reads TGTGCCAGCAAGGATTTTAGCAATCAGCCCCAGCATTTT. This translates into CASKDFSNQPQHF.